This T cell receptor (beta chain) came from a study of blood T cell repertoires in COVID-19. The overall study: Spain, Italy and the United States supplied samples that represented acute and convalescent COVID-19. Sample material is recorded as cDNA or gDNA derived from T cells, B-cell-depleted T cells, or PBMCs.

This clone was counted between two and nine times. Original analysis: Reference gene primer amplification yielded estimated nucleated cell counts. TCRdb's table, derived via immunoSEQ multiplex PCR, lists solely in-frame clones and lacks some. Clone size and V and J calls were adopted from that table, with D and trimming inferred from the DNA. This table holds some 290,000 clones, 83% found once. This CDR3 is built from 13 residues. Germline loops: CDR1 SGHRS, CDR2 YFSETQ. V lost 4 bases to trimming and J lost 6 bases, with 14 bases between them. The sample comprised peripheral blood. V is TRBV5-1 and J is TRBJ2-7; tentative D call: TRBD1 (6 bases). This TCR derives from a man aged 55-75 years who had recovered from COVID-19. The CDR3 here is CASSADRLSEQYF. CDR3 nucleotides: TGCGCCAGCAGCGCTGACAGGCTCAGCGAGCAGTACTTC.